A single TCR beta chain is shown here with its context. Its antigen is unknown. Relative to the germline gene, one junction end is altered; a read error may explain this. The data were taken from a study of shared clonotypes between healthy human individuals. General study points: An expected dependence of interdonor clonotype sharing on sequencing depth was noted. Memory subsets had estimated richness that was generally smaller than that of naive subsets.

The method was immunoSEQ multiplex PCR; TCRdb's version includes in-frame clones alone and lacks a portion of them. The sample has roughly 2.5 million clones, just over 90% seen once. This clonotype was sampled from a man younger than 35 in good health. The specimen sequenced was naive CD4+ T cells sorted from blood. As for subset: CD45RA+ positively selected.

In DNA, the CDR3 is TGTGCCAGCAGTTACTCGGTGAACACTGAAGCTTTCTTT. Its protein is CASSYSVNTEAFF. The V and J genes are TRBV10-3 and TRBJ1-1; no firm D call. Germline values: CDR1 ENHRY, CDR2 SYGVKD. CDR3 length equals 13 residues.